There are a few counts of the clone carrying this T cell receptor (beta chain). CDR1 and CDR2 from the germline V gene are MNHEY and SVGEGT. CDR3 length: 16 residues. Losses at the gene ends were 2 bases for V and 5 bases for J; bases not matched to a gene: 5. In the authors' methods: Estimation of nucleated cell counts was performed using reference gene primer amplification. Here immunoSEQ multiplex PCR was the method, and the copy in TCRdb shows in-frame clones only, minus some. Clone size and V and J calls were adopted from that table, with D and trimming inferred from the DNA. The sample includes under 65,000 clones, 75% to 90% of them seen just once. This record belongs to a study of blood T cell repertoires in COVID-19.

The origin of this receptor is a man aged 55 to 70 with acute or convalescent COVID-19. The V gene is TRBV6-2 or TRBV6-3, the J gene TRBJ2-2; 10 bases line up with TRBD2. Material: peripheral blood. The CDR3 DNA reads as TGTGCCAGCAGTTACACCACTAGCGGGGTGACCGGGGAGCTGTTTTTT. Amino acids: CASSYTTSGVTGELFF.